This T cell receptor (beta chain) was profiled in a study of T cell repertoires in cytomegalovirus infection. Whole-study context: It can be stated that public TCR beta signatures indicated CMV infection as well as a matching HLA type. Regarding the study as a whole: The study identified carriers of CMV plus the relevant HLA from cumulative public TCR beta family frequency.

The sample holds many counts of this clonotype. Its antigen is as yet unknown. TCRdb reprocessed the reads via MiXCR and lists one record per CDR3 protein. This sample has just under 550,000 distinct CDR3 sequences, with 26% found just once. The length of the CDR3 is 16 residues. V was cut by 6 bases and J by 2 bases, with 17 bases left in between. What was sequenced was PBMCs. J is TRBJ1-3 and V is TRBV12-3 or TRBV12-4; D perhaps matches TRBD1 (5 bases). The receptor's source is a human donor in good health (CMV status not recorded). Some clones in this sample may be carry-over from other donors' samples. The chain's CDR3 is CASSPHSGAAGNTIYF. CDR3 coding DNA: TGTGCCAGCAGCCCTCATAGTGGGGCCGCTGGAAACACCATATATTTT.